The rows below give T cell receptor beta chains drawn from one sample of a study of HIV-infected children after antiretroviral therapy interruption. MiXCR, run by TCRdb on the 3' RACE reads, gives a single entry per CDR3 protein. The data contain more than 35,000 distinct CDR3 sequences, less than 8.5% of them singletons. The material sequenced was CD45RA+ CD4+ T cells from PBMCs, pooled from several time points, taken from a donor given antiretroviral therapy, either interrupted or continuous. The origin of the receptors is a pool of human donors with HIV. Both conserved end residues are part of each CDR3. The order of the fields is D gene, V gene, J gene, clone size, CDR3 DNA, CDR3 protein. D genes are given only for firm matches. A clone size is listed for some rows: how often the clone was seen (once, few, many), or a class if it is expanded.

>.|TRBV28|TRBJ2-5|few
TGTGCCAGCAGTTCCATTACTCGAGGGAGGATGGAGACCCAGTACTTC
CASSSITRGRMETQYF
>TRBD1|TRBV12-5|TRBJ1-1|many
TGTGCTAGTGGTTTGGGACAGGGAGGGACTGAAGCTTTCTTT
CASGLGQGGTEAFF
>TRBD1|TRBV12-3/TRBV12-4|TRBJ2-7|many
TGTGCCAGTAGACAGGGGTGGATCCACGAGCAGTACTTC
CASRQGWIHEQYF
>.|TRBV11-3|TRBJ2-7|few
TGTGCCAGCAGCTTGGATTCGCCTCATCCCGTGCTCTACGAGCAGTACTTC
CASSLDSPHPVLYEQYF
>.|TRBV12-3/TRBV12-4|TRBJ1-5|many
TGTGCCAGCAGTCCCCGTCATTTGGGGGGGCAGCCCCAGCATTTT
CASSPRHLGGQPQHF
>TRBD2|TRBV29-1|TRBJ2-1|.
TGCAGCGTTGACGGTAGCGGGGGGCTCGCCTACAATGAGCAGTTCTTC
CSVDGSGGLAYNEQFF
>TRBD2|TRBV5-1|TRBJ2-1|many
TGCGCCAGCAGCTTCCATAGCGGGAGCTCCTACAATGAGCAGTTCTTC
CASSFHSGSSYNEQFF
>.|TRBV10-3|TRBJ2-1|many
TGTGCCATCAGTGAGTCTACCTCAGATGAGCAGTTCTTC
CAISESTSDEQFF
>.|TRBV5-8|TRBJ2-3|many
TGTGCCAGCAGCAGATTCTACCTCGCAGCACTCACAGATACGCAGTATTTT
CASSRFYLAALTDTQYF
>.|TRBV12-3/TRBV12-4|TRBJ2-3|few
TGTGCCAGCAGTTTAGACTACACAGATACGCAGTATTTT
CASSLDYTDTQYF
>.|TRBV24-1|TRBJ2-2|many
TGTGCCACCAGGCCCGGAGGCGCGAACACCGGGGAGCTGTTTTTT
CATRPGGANTGELFF
>TRBD1|TRBV12-3/TRBV12-4|TRBJ1-2|few
TGTGCCAGCAGCCAGGACAGGGTGAAAGGCTACACCTTC
CASSQDRVKGYTF
>.|TRBV28|TRBJ1-4|.
TGTGCCAGCAGTTTAGGGCACAGGGAGGGCAGTGAAAAACTGTTTTTT
CASSLGHREGSEKLFF
>TRBD2|TRBV10-3|TRBJ2-7|.
TGTGCCATCAGTGCGACTAGCGCCGACGAGCAGTACTTC
CAISATSADEQYF
>.|TRBV19|TRBJ2-4|many
TGTGCCAGCAGTATGGAAGGCGCGGGTCAAAACACCTTGTACTTT
CASSMEGAGQNTLYF
>.|TRBV4-1|TRBJ2-1|many
TGTGCCAGCAGCCAAGGGACTGGGGGCTATGCTGAGCAGTTCTTC
CASSQGTGGYAEQFF
>.|TRBV2|TRBJ1-5|many
TGTGCCAGCAGTGTAGGGTATAGCAATCAGCCCCAGCATTTT
CASSVGYSNQPQHF
>.|TRBV6-5|TRBJ2-2|few
TGTGCCAGCAGACCGGGACAAGCGAACACCGGGGAGCTGTTTTTT
CASRPGQANTGELFF
>.|TRBV10-2|TRBJ2-7|.
TGCGCCAGCACGTGGGCAAGCTCCTACGAGCAGTACTTC
CASTWASSYEQYF
>TRBD2|TRBV12-3/TRBV12-4|TRBJ2-1|many
TGTGCCAGCAGGGGGGGACTAGCGGTTTGGGATGAGCAGTTCTTC
CASRGGLAVWDEQFF
>.|TRBV10-3|TRBJ1-4|few
TGTGCCAGCGGAGACGACAACGAAAGATTATTTTTC
CASGDDNERLFF
>.|TRBV10-3|TRBJ1-2|.
TGTGCCATCAGCGGTAAAGTCGGTTCGACGGGCTACACCTTC
CAISGKVGSTGYTF
>TRBD2|TRBV6-2/TRBV6-3|TRBJ2-3|many
TGTGCCAGCAGTAAGGGACTAGCGGGGACAGATACGCAGTATTTT
CASSKGLAGTDTQYF
>.|TRBV10-3|TRBJ2-7|many
TGTGCCATCAGTGAGTCTAGCCTGGGGTACTACGAGCAGTACTTC
CAISESSLGYYEQYF
>.|TRBV20-1|TRBJ2-5|many
TGCAGTGCTAGTAGTCGCCAAGCCCAGTACTTC
CSASSRQAQYF
>.|TRBV10-2|TRBJ2-7|medium-sized
TGCGCCAGCAGTGAGTCGGGGGGAGCCTACGAGCAGTACTTC
CASSESGGAYEQYF